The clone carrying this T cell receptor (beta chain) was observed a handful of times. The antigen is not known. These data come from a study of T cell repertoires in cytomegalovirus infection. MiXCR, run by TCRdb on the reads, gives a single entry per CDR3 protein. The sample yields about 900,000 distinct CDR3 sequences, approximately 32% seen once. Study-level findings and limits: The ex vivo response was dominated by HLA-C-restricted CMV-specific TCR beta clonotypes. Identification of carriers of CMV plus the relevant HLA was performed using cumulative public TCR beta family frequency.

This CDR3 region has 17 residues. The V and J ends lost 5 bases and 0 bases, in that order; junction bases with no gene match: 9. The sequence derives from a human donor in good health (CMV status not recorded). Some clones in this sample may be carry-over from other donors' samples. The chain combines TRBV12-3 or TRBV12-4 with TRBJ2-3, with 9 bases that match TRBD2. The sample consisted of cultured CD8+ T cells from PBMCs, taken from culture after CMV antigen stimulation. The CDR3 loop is CASSPWTSETSTDTQYF. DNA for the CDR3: TGTGCCAGCAGTCCCTGGACTAGCGAAACTAGCACAGATACGCAGTATTTT.